Here is one T cell receptor (beta chain) with its context. Its antigen is not known. These data come from a study of shared clonotypes between healthy human individuals. Under the authors' procedure: Junction-only sequences without quality scores came from ImmunoSEQ, so filtering differed. Profiling relied on immunoSEQ multiplex PCR, and the TCRdb table lists in-frame clones only, not all of them. V, J and clone size are taken as reported in that table, and D and trimming were inferred from the DNA itself. The top ten clones hold under 0.15% of a sample with about 2 million clones, over 85% of them seen once. Overall study findings and caveats: Non-shared clonotypes showed lower generation probabilities than clonotypes common to all four donors. Sharing of clonotypes among donors was expected to vary with sequencing depth.

The TCR originated in a man aged 18 to 30 in good health. The sample comprised naive CD4+ T cells sorted from blood. The subset was: CD45RA+ positively selected.

The CDR3 DNA is TGCGCCAGCAGCCGAGAAGGGGGGAGCTCCTACGAGCAGTACTTC. Translating gives CASSREGGSSYEQYF. The gene calls are TRBV4-3 and TRBJ2-7; tentatively, D is TRBD1 or TRBD2 (6 bases each). The V gene lost 4 bases and the J gene lost 0 bases, with 13 bases spanning the gap. The CDR3 consists of 15 residues. Germline V gene sequence: CDR1 LGHNA, CDR2 YSLEER.